This passage covers 24 T cell receptor beta chains from one sample sequenced in a study of beta chain features in type 1 diabetes. cDNA synthesis used the whole RNA isolate, giving expressed TCRB sequences. Sequencing used immunoSEQ multiplex PCR; TCRdb keeps in-frame clones, though not all of them. The sample lists about 110,000 clones; about two fifths were seen once. The specimen sequenced was stem cell memory CD4+ T cells from blood. Source of these receptors: a young woman in good health.

The table lists this clone with a few counts. The J gene is TRBJ1-1, the V gene TRBV23-1, with no clear D. TRBV23-1 is classed as an ORF, of uncertain function. V lost 7 bases to trimming and J lost 2 bases, with 14 bases between them. CDR3 length: 14 amino acids. The CDR3 protein is CASIQTGSNTEAFF. The CDR3 region has the DNA TGCGCCAGCATCCAGACGGGGAGCAACACTGAAGCTTTCTTT.

This clone was counted a single time. This chain joins TRBV7-9 and TRBJ2-1; TRBD2 agrees at 10 bases. The germline gives CDR1 SEHNR, CDR2 FQNEAQ (reference sequence). Germline trimming cut 7 bases from V and 8 bases from J; bases unmatched to any gene: 8. The CDR3 has 14 amino acids. CDR3 DNA: TGTGCCAGCAACATTGAAGGGACTAGCGATGAGCAGTTCTTC. As protein: CASNIEGTSDEQFF.

This clone has just a few counts. The V and J genes are TRBV11-1 and TRBJ1-2, with 9 bases aligning to TRBD1. The CDR3 spans 14 residues. Germline V CDR1 and CDR2: SGHAT, FQDESV (reference sequence). Germline trimming cut 4 bases from V and 3 bases from J; bases unmatched to any gene: 3. The CDR3 reads CASSSRDRDYGYTF. For the CDR3, the DNA is TGTGCCAGCAGCTCCCGGGACAGGGACTATGGCTACACCTTC.

The J gene is TRBJ2-5, the V gene TRBV7-9; tentative D call: TRBD1 (5 bases). Between the trimmed V and J ends, which lost 0 bases and 6 bases, there was a span of 5 bases. The germline gives CDR1 SEHNR, CDR2 FQNEAQ (reference sequence). The CDR3 runs to 12 residues. The CDR3 nucleotides are TGTGCCAGCAGCTTAGCGGGGCAGACCCAGTACTTC. Its protein is CASSLAGQTQYF.

This clone was recorded a few times. The chain uses TRBV7-2 and TRBJ2-7, with 11 positions matching TRBD2. V trimming: 3 bases; J trimming: 5 bases; junction bases outside the gene matches: 3. This CDR3 region has 14 residues. Germline lookup yields CDR1 SGHTA and CDR2 FQGNSA. CDR3 sequence reads: CASSFTSGSHEQYF. The CDR3 DNA reads as TGTGCCAGCAGCTTTACTAGCGGGAGTCACGAGCAGTACTTC. Variable domain in full (rest from reference TRBV7-2 and TRBJ2-7): GAGVSQSPSNKVTEKGKDVELRCDPISGHTALYWYRQSLGQGLEFLIYFQGNSAPDKSGLPSDRFSAERTGGSVSTLTIQRTQQEDSAVYLCASSFTSGSHEQYFGPGTRLTVT.

The CDR3 sequence is CASSLARLADFYNEQFF. The CDR3 coding sequence is TGTGCCAGCAGCTTAGCCCGTCTAGCGGACTTTTACAATGAGCAGTTCTTC. The V call is TRBV7-9, the J call TRBJ2-1; 7 bases agree with TRBD2. This CDR3 has 17 amino acids. V shed 0 bases and J 4 bases; nucleotides not matched to a gene: 9. Germline V gene sequence: CDR1 SEHNR, CDR2 FQNEAQ (reference sequence).

V usage is TRBV5-5 and J usage is TRBJ2-3; 7 bases fit TRBD2. The V and J ends lost 0 bases and 2 bases, in that order; junction bases with no gene match: 6. The germline V gene has CDR1 SGHKS and CDR2 YYEKEE (reference sequence). The CDR3 is 16 residues long. CDR3 sequence (DNA): TGTGCCAGCAGCTTGGGGCTAGCGGTACACACAGATACGCAGTATTTT. Translation: CASSLGLAVHTDTQYF.

This clone was seen just once. The J gene is TRBJ2-7, the V gene TRBV11-2; 7 nucleotides align to TRBD1. The CDR3 is made up of 15 amino acids. Trimming took 5 bases from V and 4 from J; bases not matched to a gene: 11. CDR1 and CDR2 (germline): SGHAT, FQNNGV. CDR3 sequence reads: CASSHFMTGKYEQYF. The CDR3 DNA follows: TGTGCCAGCAGCCATTTTATGACAGGGAAGTACGAGCAGTACTTC.

The chain links TRBV7-9 to TRBJ2-1, with D tentatively TRBD2 (5 bases). This CDR3 region has 15 residues. Germline lookup yields CDR1 SEHNR and CDR2 FQNEAQ (reference sequence). V was trimmed by 7 bases and J by 7 bases, leaving 20 bases between them. The CDR3 bases are TGTGCCAGCATAGGCGTTGAGAGCGGTTGGAATGAGCAGTTCTTC. As protein: CASIGVESGWNEQFF.

The chain carries TRBV4-1 and TRBJ2-7, with 14 bases that match TRBD2. V trimming: 0 bases; J trimming: 3 bases; junction bases outside the gene matches: 10. The CDR3 covers 19 residues. CDR1 MGHRA and CDR2 YSYEKL come from the germline V gene. The CDR3 DNA sequence: TGCGCCAGCAGCCAAGAACCAGGACTAGCGGGAGGACCGAACTACGAGCAGTACTTC. Its protein is CASSQEPGLAGGPNYEQYF.

The chain joins TRBV18 to TRBJ2-2, with 7 bases lining up with TRBD2. Trimming at V came to 1 base and at J to 5 bases, leaving 10 bases not matched to a gene. CDR3 length equals 17 residues. Germline CDR1 KGHSH, CDR2 LQKENI. DNA for the CDR3: TGTGCCAGCTCACCACGGCCCGTTGACGGGGGGACCGGGGAGCTGTTTTTT. Translating it yields CASSPRPVDGGTGELFF.

A few counts support this clone. The chain couples TRBV11-1 to TRBJ2-7; 8 nucleotides match TRBD1. The germline gives CDR1 SGHAT, CDR2 FQDESV (reference sequence). The CDR3 extends over 13 amino acids. Trimming removed 4 bases from V and 9 bases from J; junction bases left unmatched: 8. Here the CDR3 reads CASSSGTGSRQYF. DNA of the CDR3: TGTGCCAGCAGCTCCGGGACAGGTTCTAGGCAGTACTTC.

The V call is TRBV7-2, the J call TRBJ2-7, with TRBD1 matching over 7 bases. Trimming removed 5 bases from V and 3 bases from J; junction bases left unmatched: 22. Germline CDR1 is SGHTA and CDR2 is FQGNSA. The CDR3 contains 19 residues. The CDR3 spells CASSTVGPLWTGGFYEQYF. The CDR3 DNA sequence: TGTGCCAGCAGCACCGTGGGTCCATTGTGGACAGGAGGATTCTACGAGCAGTACTTC.

The chain links TRBV2 to TRBJ2-1; 7 bases fit TRBD2. V shed 7 bases, J shed 4 bases, and the junction held 4 bases outside the gene matches. Germline CDR1 is SNHLY and CDR2 is FYNNEI. This CDR3 is built from 13 residues. The CDR3 nucleotides are TGTGCCAGCATCCTAGCGGAATACAATGAGCAGTTCTTC. This encodes CASILAEYNEQFF.

This clone turned up a few times. V gene TRBV10-3 combines with J gene TRBJ2-7; tentative D call: TRBD2 (5 bases). This CDR3 comprises 14 residues. Germline V gene lookup returns CDR1 ENHRY and CDR2 SYGVKD. V gave up 4 bases and J gave up 2 bases, with 12 bases separating them. CDR3 residues: CAISGGLITYEQYF. The CDR3 coding sequence is TGTGCCATCAGTGGTGGACTTATTACCTACGAGCAGTACTTC.

This sequence joins TRBV5-4 and TRBJ2-5; 9 bases match TRBD1. CDR3 length: 13 residues. Germline-derived CDR1 and CDR2 are SGHNT and YYREEE (reference sequence). The V segment lost 4 bases and the J segment 4 bases; nucleotides outside the gene matches: 2. The CDR3 sequence: CASSLTGGETQYF. CDR3 in DNA: TGTGCCAGCAGCCTGACAGGGGGAGAGACCCAGTACTTC.

Details on this clone: One junction end disagrees with the germline gene, perhaps due to a read error. The chain recombines TRBV5-8 with TRBJ2-1; D not certain. This CDR3 is 12 amino acids long. Germline CDR1 SGHTS, CDR2 YDEGEE. Here the CDR3 DNA reads TGTGCCAGCAGGTTGGTGGGCGCCTTAAGGTTCTTC. This translates into CASRLVGALRFF.

The chain has TRBV9 and TRBJ2-6, with a tentative D call TRBD2 (5 bases). CDR1 and CDR2 from the germline V gene are SGDLS and YYNGEE. Trimming cost V 3 bases and J 1 base, with 8 bases left between them. This CDR3 is built from 15 residues. CDR3 residues: CASSGRGSGANVLTF. Here the CDR3 DNA reads TGTGCCAGCAGCGGTAGAGGGTCTGGGGCCAACGTCCTGACTTTC.

This clone was observed a handful of times. The rearrangement uses TRBV4-2 and TRBJ2-7; 10 nucleotides align to TRBD2. V gave up 3 bases and J gave up 3 bases; unmatched junction bases: 5. This CDR3 region has 15 residues. The germline V gene has CDR1 LGHNA and CDR2 YNFKEQ. DNA of the CDR3: TGTGCCAGCAGCCACCCGGGACTAGCGAACTACGAGCAGTACTTC. This sequence encodes CASSHPGLANYEQYF.

This clone was seen more than once but under ten times. V gene TRBV29-1 combines with J gene TRBJ1-1; 7 nucleotides match TRBD1. Trimming took 7 bases from V and 0 from J; bases not matched to a gene: 5. CDR3 length: 13 amino acids. Germline lookup yields CDR1 SQVTM and CDR2 ANQGSEA. The CDR3 DNA reads as TGCAGCGGAAGAGACAGGGTGAACACTGAAGCTTTCTTT. Residues: CSGRDRVNTEAFF.

This chain joins TRBV29-1 and TRBJ2-2; 8 bases match TRBD2. The junction had 11 bases not matched to a gene; V was cut back by 5 bases and J by 6 bases. Germline V CDR1 and CDR2: SQVTM, ANQGSEA. The CDR3 has 15 amino acids. The CDR3 loop reads CSVLPGTSSPGELFF. As DNA, the CDR3 is TGCAGCGTTTTACCCGGGACTAGTTCTCCCGGGGAGCTGTTTTTT.

In its sample, this clone was seen a few times. The chain employs TRBV12-5 and TRBJ2-1; D is ambiguous. The CDR3 contains 12 residues. V was clipped by 3 bases and J by 9 bases, with 9 bases between them. Germline loops: CDR1 LGHNT, CDR2 FRNRAP. In nucleotides, the CDR3 is TGTGCTAGTGGTTTTAATTCGGGTGAGCAGTTCTTC. Translation gives CASGFNSGEQFF.

This clone was counted only a few times. The V call is TRBV14, the J call TRBJ1-1; D is possibly TRBD1 (5 bases). V lost 5 bases to trimming and J lost 4 bases, with 20 bases between them. The CDR3 runs 16 residues. Per the germline V gene, CDR1 is SGHDN and CDR2 is FVKESK. CDR3 DNA sequence: TGTGCCAGCAGCGCCTGGACACCTCAAAGAGTCACTGAAGCTTTCTTT. Its translation is CASSAWTPQRVTEAFF.

The chain couples TRBV7-8 to TRBJ2-1, with D possibly being TRBD2 (5 bases). V dropped 8 bases and J dropped 6 bases, with 11 bases sitting between them. The V gene's germline CDR1 is SGHVS and CDR2 FQNEAQ. The CDR3 runs to 12 residues. CDR3 region: CASRGLGNEQFF. Written as DNA, the CDR3 is TGTGCCAGCCGAGGGCTAGGCAATGAGCAGTTCTTC.